Shown below are 25 T cell receptor beta chains from a single sample sequenced in a study of control samples from healthy donors and cancer patients. Measured with immunoSEQ multiplex PCR; TCRdb has only the in-frame clones, and not every one. The table includes approximately 44,000 clones, 65% to 80% detected once. The specimen sequenced was formalin-fixed, paraffin-embedded tissue. The receptors stem from a male donor with melanoma.

The V and J genes are TRBV7-3 and TRBJ2-3; D remains ambiguous. CDR3 length: 13 residues. The V gene lost 0 bases and the J gene lost 2 bases, with 3 bases spanning the gap. Germline CDR1 SGHTA, CDR2 FQGTGA. The CDR3 sequence: CASSLTNTDTQYF. The CDR3 DNA is TGTGCCAGCAGCTTAACTAACACAGATACGCAGTATTTT.

The chain employs TRBV6-2 or TRBV6-3 and TRBJ2-2; 8 nucleotides align to TRBD1. This CDR3 region has 17 residues. Trimming removed 6 bases from V and 4 bases from J; junction bases left unmatched: 13. Germline V CDR1 and CDR2: MNHEY, SVGEGT. Here the CDR3 reads CASSSQPPGQATGELFF. The CDR3 nucleotides are TGTGCCAGCAGCTCGCAACCCCCGGGACAGGCCACCGGGGAGCTGTTTTTT.

Concerning this clone itself: A much larger clone sits a single nucleotide away, making a read error possible. The chain recombines TRBV9 with TRBJ1-1; D gene ambiguous. The CDR3 is 12 residues long. Germline V gene sequence: CDR1 SGDLS, CDR2 YYNGEE. The CDR3 nucleotides read TGTGCCAGCAGCCCTGGAGGCACTAAAGCTTTCTTT. As protein: CASSPGGTKAFF.

V is TRBV7-9 and J is TRBJ2-2, with 10 bases fitting TRBD2. V shed 4 bases, J shed 6 bases, and the junction held 8 bases outside the gene matches. Germline lookup yields CDR1 SEHNR and CDR2 FQNEAQ (reference sequence). CDR3 length: 16 residues. Written as DNA, the CDR3 is TGTGCCAGCAGCTGGGCTAGCGGGAGTTCGGCCGGGGAGCTGTTTTTT. Translation: CASSWASGSSAGELFF.

This chain uses TRBV18 with TRBJ2-3, with 7 bases that match TRBD1. With 3 bases clipped from V and 6 bases from J, the junction kept 9 bases outside the gene matches. Germline-derived CDR1 and CDR2 are KGHSH and LQKENI. The CDR3 has 15 amino acids. This CDR3 is CASSPDRVVGDTQYF. CDR3 nucleotide sequence: TGTGCCAGCTCACCCGACAGGGTGGTCGGTGATACGCAGTATTTT.

This CDR3 reads CASSPLTGGGSTNEKLFF. The CDR3 region has the DNA TGTGCCAGCTCACCGCTGACAGGGGGCGGCTCAACTAATGAAAAACTGTTTTTT. This chain connects TRBV18 to TRBJ1-4, with 10 nucleotides matching TRBD1. Germline V gene lookup returns CDR1 KGHSH and CDR2 LQKENI. The CDR3 contains 18 residues. The V segment lost 3 bases and the J segment 0 bases; nucleotides outside the gene matches: 7.

This chain links TRBV20-1 with TRBJ2-7; 9 bases are a match to TRBD2. There are 16 residues in the CDR3. Germline-derived CDR1 and CDR2 are DFQATT and SNEGSKA (reference sequence). With V trimmed by 3 bases and J by 3 bases, 12 bases remained unmatched. The CDR3 DNA follows: TGCAGTGCTAGTGCCGCGGCTAGCGGGGTTCACTACGAGCAGTACTTC. Translating gives CSASAAASGVHYEQYF.

A few counts support this clone. The CDR3 sequence is CATSRTGTGADTQYF. The CDR3 region has the DNA TGTGCCACCAGCAGGACCGGGACAGGGGCTGATACGCAGTATTTT. The chain combines TRBV15 with TRBJ2-3, with 10 bases identical to TRBD1. J was trimmed by 6 bases and V by 3 bases; bases with no gene match: 6. Per the germline V gene, CDR1 is LNHNV and CDR2 is YYDKDF (reference sequence). The CDR3 length is 15 residues.

In this sample, this clone turned up a few times. The CDR3 bases are TGTGCCAGCAGCCCGGGACTTCTTAGCAATCAGCCCCAGCATTTT. It codes for CASSPGLLSNQPQHF. The V and J genes are TRBV6-2 or TRBV6-3 and TRBJ1-5; TRBD1 is a possible D gene (5 bases). Trimming removed 6 bases at V and 0 bases at J, with 12 bases between. This CDR3 has 15 amino acids. Germline V gene lookup returns CDR1 MNHEY and CDR2 SVGEGT.

This clone was detected only a few times. J is TRBJ2-1 and V is TRBV24-1; D unclear. Germline V gene sequence: CDR1 KGHDR, CDR2 SFDVKD. The CDR3 is made up of 13 amino acids. Between the trimmed V and J ends, which lost 0 bases and 10 bases, there was a span of 9 bases. The CDR3 nucleotides read TGTGCCACCAGTGATTTGGTGGGTACCGAGCAGTTCTTC. This sequence encodes CATSDLVGTEQFF.

The V and J genes are TRBV7-7 and TRBJ2-7; D unresolved. There are 13 residues in the CDR3. With 2 bases removed from V and 0 bases from J, the gap between germline ends came to 5 bases. CDR1 SSHAT and CDR2 FNYEAQ come from the germline V gene (reference sequence). The CDR3 here is CASSLQDSYEQYF. Written as DNA, the CDR3 is TGTGCCAGCAGCTTACAGGACTCCTACGAGCAGTACTTC.

The chain recombines TRBV14 with TRBJ2-1; D is perhaps TRBD1 (5 bases). From germline, CDR1 is SGHDN and CDR2 FVKESK. The CDR3 consists of 14 residues. V lost 1 base and J lost 9, with 13 bases in between. The CDR3 reads CASSQASGSGEQFF. CDR3 sequence (DNA): TGTGCCAGCAGCCAAGCTTCAGGGTCAGGTGAGCAGTTCTTC.

CDR3 sequence (DNA): TGTGCCAGCAGCTTTAGACAGGGGTTCCAAGAGACCCAGTACTTC. This gives the protein CASSFRQGFQETQYF. The gene calls are TRBV9 and TRBJ2-5; TRBD1 matches 8 bases. Unmatched junction bases numbered 6, after V lost 4 bases and J lost 1 base. Germline CDR1 is SGDLS and CDR2 is YYNGEE. The CDR3 sequence is 15 residues long.

This sequence joins TRBV7-9 and TRBJ2-5, with D possibly matching TRBD1 (7 bases). The V gene lost 1 base and the J gene lost 2 bases, with 11 bases spanning the gap. CDR1 and CDR2 from the germline V gene are SEHNR and FQNEAQ (reference sequence). The CDR3 loop spans 15 amino acids. DNA of the CDR3: TGTGCCAGCAGCTTAGAACAGGGGAGGCAAGAGACCCAGTACTTC. Translation: CASSLEQGRQETQYF.

This clone has a handful of counts. V usage is TRBV6-5 and J usage is TRBJ1-6; D is unclear. The V gene lost 6 bases and the J gene lost 8 bases, with 14 bases spanning the gap. Germline V gives CDR1 MNHEY, CDR2 SVGAGI. The CDR3 totals 14 residues. In DNA, the CDR3 is TGTGCCAGCAGCGCCTTGCGGTCCGATTCACCCCTCCACTTT. Protein: CASSALRSDSPLHF.

J is TRBJ1-1 and V is TRBV28; D uncertain. V lost 7 bases and J lost 6, with 12 bases in between. CDR1 MDHEN and CDR2 SYDVKM come from the germline V gene. The CDR3 extends over 12 amino acids. This CDR3 is CASTRWSAEAFF. CDR3 sequence (DNA): TGTGCCAGCACCCGATGGAGCGCTGAAGCTTTCTTT. Filled out from reference TRBV28 and TRBJ1-1, the complete variable domain reads DVKVTQSSRYLVKRTGEKVFLECVQDMDHENMFWYRQDPGLGLRLIYFSYDVKMKEKGDIPEGYSVSREKKERFSLILESASTNQTSMYLCASTRWSAEAFFGQGTRLTVV.

The chain is built from TRBV7-8 and TRBJ2-4, with D unclear. Germline V gene sequence: CDR1 SGHVS, CDR2 FQNEAQ. The CDR3 contains 14 residues. The germline V and J ends were trimmed by 4 bases and 1 base, with 8 bases remaining between them. For the CDR3, the DNA is TGTGCCAGCAGCTCCCGTACGGCCAAAAACATTCAGTACTTC. Translating it yields CASSSRTAKNIQYF.

V gene TRBV2 combines with J gene TRBJ2-7, with TRBD2 matching 7 bases. From germline, CDR1 is SNHLY and CDR2 FYNNEI. The V gene end was trimmed by 6 bases and the J gene end by 3 bases; junction bases not matched to a gene: 2. This CDR3 is 12 amino acids long. The chain's CDR3 is CASRGEGYEQYF. The DNA for the CDR3 is TGTGCCAGCAGGGGGGAGGGCTACGAGCAGTACTTC.

With regard to this clone: One end of the junction fails to match germline, which may point to a read error. This chain links TRBV9 with TRBJ1-6; 7 positions agree with TRBD1. Germline V gene data show CDR1 as SGDLS and CDR2 as YYNGEE. CDR3 length: 15 amino acids. CDR3 coding DNA: TGTGCCAGCAGCCCGTTGACAGGGTCCAATTCACCCCTTCACTTT. Translating it yields CASSPLTGSNSPLHF.

This chain connects TRBV5-1 to TRBJ1-5; 11 bases agree with TRBD1. The CDR3 spans 15 residues. Germline V gene data show CDR1 as SGHRS and CDR2 as YFSETQ. V shed 3 bases and J 6 bases; nucleotides not matched to a gene: 5. The DNA of the CDR3 is TGCGCCAGCAGCTCCGGGACAGGGGGTTCTCAGCCCCAGCATTTT. Its protein is CASSSGTGGSQPQHF.

V and J are TRBV25-1 and TRBJ2-3; TRBD1 or TRBD2 may be the D gene (6 bases each). The germline gives CDR1 MGHDK, CDR2 SYGVNS. This CDR3 comprises 16 residues. V was shortened by 4 bases and J by 4 bases, with 18 bases between the two germline ends. CDR3 DNA: TGTGCCAGCAGTGCCAGGAGGGGGAATGATGCAGATACGCAGTATTTT. It codes for CASSARRGNDADTQYF.

For the CDR3, the DNA is TGTGCCAGCAGCCAACGGGGGGCCCTGAACACTGAAGCTTTCTTT. Translated, it gives CASSQRGALNTEAFF. The chain links TRBV14 to TRBJ1-1; the D gene is possibly TRBD1 (6 bases). Germline CDR1 SGHDN, CDR2 FVKESK. Trimming took 2 bases from V and 0 from J, leaving 10 bases between them. The CDR3 consists of 15 residues.

This clone was seen a few times. The genes are TRBV5-1 and TRBJ2-3, with D possibly TRBD2 on 6 matching bases. Germline lookup yields CDR1 SGHRS and CDR2 YFSETQ. The V end lost 4 bases, the J end lost 3 bases, and 12 bases lay between the germline ends. CDR3 size: 14 residues. For the CDR3, the DNA is TGCGCCAGCAGCCTCCAAGGGACTACAGATACGCAGTATTTT. Its protein product is CASSLQGTTDTQYF.

V is TRBV6-5 and J is TRBJ1-2, with unresolved D. The CDR3 runs to 15 residues. The germline CDR1 and CDR2 sequences are MNHEY and SVGAGI. The germline V and J ends were trimmed by 7 bases and 1 base, with 16 bases remaining between them. This CDR3 is CASTGYATVNYGYTF. The CDR3 bases are TGTGCCAGCACTGGGTACGCCACCGTTAACTATGGCTACACCTTC.

The V gene is TRBV5-4, the J gene TRBJ2-7; TRBD2 matches at 7 bases. The germline CDR1 and CDR2 sequences are SGHNT and YYREEE (reference sequence). The J segment lost 7 bases and the V segment lost 0 bases, leaving 10 bases of the junction unmatched. The CDR3 is 15 amino acids. CDR3 DNA sequence: TGTGCCAGCAGCTTGGACGGGGGGAAATTAGAGGAGCAGTACTTC. It codes for CASSLDGGKLEEQYF.